This T cell receptor beta chain stems from a study of OX40 agonist ivuxolimab in advanced cancers. At baseline, cycle 4 day 1, and cycle 7 day 1, blood was sampled. The method was immunoSEQ multiplex PCR; TCRdb's version includes in-frame clones alone and lacks a portion of them. The profile shows 75,000 to 90,000 clones, 70% to 85% of them singletons. Findings and limits, study-wide: Nonresponders included some who also had low normalized T-cell clonal expansion. At 0.1 to 3.0 mg/kg and by week 6, CD4+ and CD8+ T cells in the blood had expanded clonally.

On this clone: No antigen is known for it.

The CDR3 is made up of 13 amino acids. The V gene's germline CDR1 is SGHKS and CDR2 YYEKEE (reference sequence). Trimming removed 0 bases at V and 11 bases at J, with 11 bases between. Source: CD4+ or CD8+ T cells sorted from blood, taken in a trial of the OX40 agonist ivuxolimab. This chain links TRBV5-5 with TRBJ1-4; D is undetermined. The sequence was collected from an adult with an advanced solid tumor such as melanoma, head and neck, liver or kidney cancer. DNA for the CDR3: TGTGCCAGCAGCTTGGTTTTACAGCCTAAACTGTTTTTT. Its protein is CASSLVLQPKLFF. Variable domain in full (rest from reference TRBV5-5 and TRBJ1-4): DAGVTQSPTHLIKTRGQQVTLRCSPISGHKSVSWYQQVLGQGPQFIFQYYEKEERGRGNFPDRFSARQFPNYSSELNVNALLLGDSALYLCASSLVLQPKLFFGSGTQLSVL.